Listed below are T cell receptor beta chains from one sample, sequenced in a study of T cell responses to AZD1222 COVID-19 vaccine. Sequencing used immunoSEQ multiplex PCR; TCRdb keeps in-frame clones, though not all of them. The table shows over 150,000 clones, with about nine tenths occurring only once. The sample was peripheral blood, taken on day 0 of AZD1222 vaccination. Receptors originate from an adult in good health. CDR3s include the opening cysteine and the closing phenylalanine or tryptophan. D genes are given only for firm matches. A clone size is listed for some rows: how often the clone was seen (once, few, many), or a class if it is expanded.

V gene: TRBV5-1
J gene: TRBJ1-1
clone size: .
D gene: TRBD1
CDR3 protein: CASSGTGLMNTEAFF
CDR3 DNA: TGCGCCAGCTCCGGGACAGGGCTTATGAACACTGAAGCTTTCTTT

V gene: TRBV9
J gene: TRBJ1-3
clone size: .
D gene: TRBD1
CDR3 protein: CASSVGMGGQGSHSGNTIYF
CDR3 DNA: TGTGCCAGCAGCGTAGGCATGGGGGGACAGGGCTCGCATTCTGGAAACACCATATATTTT

V gene: TRBV19
J gene: TRBJ2-7
clone size: once
D gene: .
CDR3 protein: CASSRGGSRGTYEQYF
CDR3 DNA: TGTGCCAGTAGTAGAGGGGGGAGCAGGGGGACCTACGAGCAGTACTTC

V gene: TRBV3-1/TRBV3-2
J gene: TRBJ1-1
clone size: .
D gene: .
CDR3 protein: CASSHRASRDAAFF
CDR3 DNA: TGTGCCAGCAGCCATCGGGCCAGCAGAGATGCAGCTTTCTTT

V gene: TRBV28
J gene: TRBJ2-7
clone size: .
D gene: TRBD2
CDR3 protein: CASSFPGDYYEQYF
CDR3 DNA: TGTGCCAGCAGCTTCCCGGGGGACTACTACGAGCAGTACTTC

V gene: TRBV12-3/TRBV12-4
J gene: TRBJ2-7
clone size: .
D gene: .
CDR3 protein: CASSWNRYEQYF
CDR3 DNA: TGTGCCAGCAGTTGGAACAGGTACGAGCAGTACTTC

V gene: TRBV5-6
J gene: TRBJ2-2
clone size: once
D gene: TRBD2
CDR3 protein: CASSFLLAGGSTGELFF
CDR3 DNA: TGTGCCAGCAGCTTCTTATTGGCGGGAGGTAGCACCGGGGAGCTGTTTTTT

V gene: TRBV18
J gene: TRBJ1-4
clone size: .
D gene: .
CDR3 protein: CASSKAENEKLFF
CDR3 DNA: TGTGCCAGCTCAAAGGCGGAGAATGAAAAACTGTTTTTT

V gene: TRBV10-1
J gene: TRBJ2-3
clone size: .
D gene: TRBD1
CDR3 protein: CASTRGDREGDTQYF
CDR3 DNA: TGCGCCAGCACAAGAGGGGACAGGGAAGGAGATACGCAGTATTTT

V gene: TRBV9
J gene: TRBJ1-6
clone size: .
D gene: TRBD1
CDR3 protein: CASSAMTGIDSPLHF
CDR3 DNA: TGTGCCAGCAGCGCCATGACAGGGATCGATTCACCCCTCCACTTT

V gene: TRBV20-1
J gene: TRBJ2-1
clone size: .
D gene: TRBD2
CDR3 protein: CSASKGLAGGLRNEQFF
CDR3 DNA: TGCAGTGCTAGTAAGGGGCTAGCGGGGGGTCTGAGGAATGAGCAGTTCTTC

V gene: TRBV15
J gene: TRBJ2-5
clone size: .
D gene: .
CDR3 protein: CATSRVLQETQYF
CDR3 DNA: TGTGCCACCAGCAGAGTGCTTCAAGAGACCCAGTACTTC

V gene: TRBV3-1/TRBV3-2
J gene: TRBJ1-1
clone size: .
D gene: .
CDR3 protein: CASSQGARNTEAFF
CDR3 DNA: TGTGCCAGCAGCCAGGGGGCGAGGAACACTGAAGCTTTCTTT

V gene: TRBV7-3
J gene: TRBJ1-2
clone size: .
D gene: TRBD1
CDR3 protein: CASSDRVGGDGYTF
CDR3 DNA: TGTGCCAGCAGTGACAGGGTCGGAGGGGATGGCTACACCTTC

V gene: TRBV4-3
J gene: TRBJ2-2
clone size: .
D gene: TRBD2
CDR3 protein: CASSQVPGGPGELFF
CDR3 DNA: TGCGCCAGCAGCCAAGTCCCGGGGGGTCCCGGGGAGCTGTTTTTT

V gene: TRBV18
J gene: TRBJ2-7
clone size: .
D gene: .
CDR3 protein: CASSPRGQTYEQYF
CDR3 DNA: TGTGCCAGCTCACCACGCGGACAAACCTACGAGCAGTACTTC

V gene: TRBV5-1
J gene: TRBJ1-4
clone size: .
D gene: .
CDR3 protein: CASSLSGANEKLFF
CDR3 DNA: TGCGCCAGCAGCTTGAGCGGGGCTAATGAAAAACTGTTTTTT

V gene: TRBV6-1
J gene: TRBJ1-4
clone size: once
D gene: .
CDR3 protein: CASSERRRAPRFEKLFF
CDR3 DNA: TGTGCCAGCAGTGAGCGCCGCCGGGCTCCACGGTTTGAAAAACTGTTTTTT

V gene: TRBV5-6
J gene: TRBJ1-4
clone size: .
D gene: .
CDR3 protein: CASSLERIKGEKLFF
CDR3 DNA: TGTGCCAGCAGCTTGGAGCGGATAAAGGGTGAAAAACTGTTTTTT

V gene: TRBV7-9
J gene: TRBJ2-1
clone size: .
D gene: TRBD2
CDR3 protein: CASSLGLAGSSYNEQFF
CDR3 DNA: TGTGCCAGCAGCTTGGGACTAGCGGGGAGCTCCTACAATGAGCAGTTCTTC

V gene: TRBV5-1
J gene: TRBJ2-1
clone size: .
D gene: .
CDR3 protein: CASRPGHSSYNEQFF
CDR3 DNA: TGCGCCAGCCGCCCGGGACACTCCTCCTACAATGAGCAGTTCTTC

V gene: TRBV30
J gene: TRBJ2-1
clone size: .
D gene: .
CDR3 protein: CAWSPTVLTSEQFF
CDR3 DNA: TGTGCCTGGAGCCCCACCGTCCTGACTAGTGAGCAGTTCTTC

V gene: TRBV7-9
J gene: TRBJ2-1
clone size: .
D gene: .
CDR3 protein: CASSPARSPLYNEQFF
CDR3 DNA: TGTGCCAGCAGCCCAGCGCGAAGTCCCCTTTACAATGAGCAGTTCTTC

V gene: TRBV28
J gene: TRBJ1-4
clone size: .
D gene: .
CDR3 protein: CASRHGGVPPTEKLFF
CDR3 DNA: TGTGCCAGCAGACACGGCGGAGTTCCACCGACTGAAAAACTGTTTTTT

V gene: TRBV6-4
J gene: TRBJ1-5
clone size: .
D gene: .
CDR3 protein: CASSAGAGQPQHF
CDR3 DNA: TGTGCCAGCAGTGCGGGGGCAGGTCAGCCCCAGCATTTT

V gene: TRBV7-8
J gene: TRBJ2-7
clone size: .
D gene: .
CDR3 protein: CASSLSGIPYEQYF
CDR3 DNA: TGTGCCAGCAGCTTATCAGGGATCCCCTACGAGCAGTACTTC

V gene: TRBV24-1
J gene: TRBJ1-2
clone size: .
D gene: .
CDR3 protein: CATSDPGRAGYGYTF
CDR3 DNA: TGTGCCACCAGTGACCCCGGGAGGGCCGGGTATGGCTACACCTTC

V gene: TRBV3-1/TRBV3-2
J gene: TRBJ1-5
clone size: .
D gene: .
CDR3 protein: CASSLAGGGDQPQHF
CDR3 DNA: TGTGCCAGCAGCCTCGCGGGCGGAGGAGATCAGCCCCAGCATTTT

V gene: TRBV6-2/TRBV6-3
J gene: TRBJ1-1
clone size: .
D gene: .
CDR3 protein: CASSYSRMNTEAFF
CDR3 DNA: TGTGCCAGCAGTTACTCACGGATGAACACTGAAGCTTTCTTT

V gene: TRBV19
J gene: TRBJ1-4
clone size: once
D gene: TRBD1
CDR3 protein: CASSRQGKREKLFF
CDR3 DNA: TGTGCCAGTAGTAGACAGGGGAAGAGGGAAAAACTGTTTTTT

V gene: TRBV4-1
J gene: TRBJ2-1
clone size: .
D gene: .
CDR3 protein: CASSQAHGPFGQFF
CDR3 DNA: TGCGCCAGCAGCCAAGCCCATGGTCCTTTTGGGCAGTTCTTC

V gene: TRBV6-5
J gene: TRBJ1-2
clone size: .
D gene: TRBD1
CDR3 protein: CASSWRQGAADGYTF
CDR3 DNA: TGTGCCAGCAGTTGGCGTCAGGGGGCAGCAGATGGCTACACCTTC

V gene: TRBV6-5
J gene: TRBJ1-1
clone size: .
D gene: .
CDR3 protein: CASSYSVGLGTEAFF
CDR3 DNA: TGTGCCAGCAGTTACTCGGTAGGACTGGGCACTGAAGCTTTCTTT

V gene: TRBV5-1
J gene: TRBJ2-2
clone size: .
D gene: .
CDR3 protein: CASSLPPLVSRELFF
CDR3 DNA: TGCGCCAGCAGCTTGCCCCCTTTAGTTTCCAGGGAGCTGTTTTTT

V gene: TRBV11-2
J gene: TRBJ1-2
clone size: once
D gene: .
CDR3 protein: CASSLEVTPSGGYTF
CDR3 DNA: TGTGCCAGCAGCTTGGAGGTCACCCCCTCAGGAGGCTACACCTTC

V gene: TRBV28
J gene: TRBJ2-3
clone size: .
D gene: .
CDR3 protein: CASSSGTSTDTQYF
CDR3 DNA: TGTGCCAGCAGTTCTGGGACTAGCACAGATACGCAGTATTTT

V gene: TRBV7-2
J gene: TRBJ2-1
clone size: .
D gene: TRBD2
CDR3 protein: CASSQRSGTPGEQFF
CDR3 DNA: TGTGCCAGCAGCCAACGAAGCGGGACCCCGGGGGAGCAGTTCTTC

V gene: TRBV30
J gene: TRBJ1-1
clone size: .
D gene: .
CDR3 protein: CAWAAGPVANTEAFF
CDR3 DNA: TGTGCCTGGGCCGCTGGTCCAGTAGCGAACACTGAAGCTTTCTTT

V gene: TRBV6-2/TRBV6-3
J gene: TRBJ2-2
clone size: .
D gene: TRBD1
CDR3 protein: CASSRLDRVGTGELFF
CDR3 DNA: TGTGCCAGCAGCAGACTCGACAGGGTGGGCACCGGGGAGCTGTTTTTT

V gene: TRBV18
J gene: TRBJ1-1
clone size: once
D gene: .
CDR3 protein: CASSLGGVMNTEAFF
CDR3 DNA: TGTGCCAGCTCTTTGGGGGGGGTAATGAACACTGAAGCTTTCTTT

V gene: TRBV28
J gene: TRBJ1-6
clone size: .
D gene: TRBD1
CDR3 protein: CASSFLDRGGSPLHF
CDR3 DNA: TGTGCCAGCAGTTTTTTGGACAGGGGGGGATCACCCCTCCACTTT

V gene: TRBV28
J gene: TRBJ1-4
clone size: .
D gene: .
CDR3 protein: CASSPVTRRYEKLFF
CDR3 DNA: TGTGCCAGCAGTCCCGTCACCAGAAGATATGAAAAACTGTTTTTT

V gene: TRBV20-1
J gene: TRBJ2-1
clone size: .
D gene: .
CDR3 protein: CSASPPSTYNEQFF
CDR3 DNA: TGCAGTGCTAGTCCCCCGAGTACCTACAATGAGCAGTTCTTC

V gene: TRBV7-6
J gene: TRBJ2-1
clone size: once
D gene: TRBD1
CDR3 protein: CASSLGTGRGEQFF
CDR3 DNA: TGTGCCAGCAGCTTAGGGACAGGACGGGGTGAGCAGTTCTTC

V gene: TRBV21-1
J gene: TRBJ1-6
clone size: .
D gene: .
CDR3 protein: CASSKGALHF
CDR3 DNA: TGTGCCAGCAGCAAAGGGGCCCTCCACTTT

V gene: TRBV6-5
J gene: TRBJ2-7
clone size: once
D gene: TRBD2
CDR3 protein: CASSTAGGYTHEQYF
CDR3 DNA: TGTGCCAGCTCCACAGCGGGAGGGTATACCCACGAGCAGTACTTC

V gene: TRBV7-9
J gene: TRBJ1-1
clone size: .
D gene: .
CDR3 protein: CASSIGQTEAFF
CDR3 DNA: TGTGCCAGCAGCATCGGACAGACTGAAGCTTTCTTT

V gene: TRBV2
J gene: TRBJ1-5
clone size: .
D gene: TRBD1
CDR3 protein: CASSGQGGDQPQHF
CDR3 DNA: TGTGCCAGCAGCGGACAGGGGGGGGATCAGCCCCAGCATTTT